This entry lists 27 T cell receptor beta chains sequenced from one sample in a study of cytomegalovirus exposure and HLA in healthy donors. Primers for the PCR totalled 60 Vbeta and 13 Jbeta. Repertoires were generated with immunoSEQ multiplex PCR, while TCRdb's copy carries only in-frame clones and drops some. Of approximately 150,000 clones in the sample, around four fifths were seen once. The sequencing input was PBMCs. Receptor source: a man aged 18-30 years in good health and CMV-seropositive.

This chain connects TRBV6-5 to TRBJ2-7, with TRBD1 as a possible D gene (5 bases). The CDR3 consists of 15 residues. Trimming shortened V by 5 bases and J by 3 bases, and 17 bases separated the two germline ends. Per the germline V gene, CDR1 is MNHEY and CDR2 is SVGAGI. The CDR3 loop reads CASSGIRVGYYEQYF. CDR3 nucleotides: TGTGCCAGCAGTGGGATCAGGGTCGGATACTACGAGCAGTACTTC.

V gene TRBV4-1 combines with J gene TRBJ2-1; no clear D. CDR1 MGHRA and CDR2 YSYEKL come from the germline V gene. Trimming took 0 bases from V and 3 from J, leaving 9 bases between them. This CDR3 is built from 15 residues. This chain's CDR3 is CASSQDRYSYNEQFF. CDR3 coding DNA: TGCGCCAGCAGCCAAGATCGGTACAGCTACAATGAGCAGTTCTTC.

V is TRBV7-9 and J is TRBJ2-5, with D possibly TRBD2 on 6 matching bases. Germline CDR1 reads SEHNR; CDR2 reads FQNEAQ (reference sequence). V was trimmed by 5 bases and J by 5 bases, leaving 12 bases between them. This CDR3 has 13 residues. Here the CDR3 reads CASSRGLMETQYF. CDR3 sequence (DNA): TGTGCCAGCAGCCGGGGACTTATGGAGACCCAGTACTTC.

The chain links TRBV18 to TRBJ2-6; 7 nucleotides agree with TRBD1. Trimming removed 6 bases from V and 0 bases from J; junction bases left unmatched: 5. Germline V lookup: CDR1 KGHSH, CDR2 LQKENI. This CDR3 comprises 16 residues. CDR3 bases: TGTGCCAGCTCCCCGGGACAGATCTCTGGGGCCAACGTCCTGACTTTC. It encodes CASSPGQISGANVLTF. Full variable domain (rest looked up from reference TRBV18 and TRBJ2-6): NAGVMQNPRHLVRRRGQEARLRCSPMKGHSHVYWYRQLPEEGLKFMVYLQKENIIDESGMPKERFSAEFPKEGPSILRIQQVVRGDSAAYFCASSPGQISGANVLTFGAGSRLTVL.

V gene TRBV18 combines with J gene TRBJ1-3; the D is unclear. Trimming took off 2 bases at V and 6 bases at J, with 14 bases between the two ends. In germline, CDR1 is KGHSH, CDR2 LQKENI. This CDR3 is built from 15 residues. This CDR3 reads CASSPTVDRLNTIYF. CDR3 nucleotide sequence: TGTGCCAGCTCACCAACGGTAGATCGTCTAAACACCATATATTTT.

The CDR3, as DNA: TGTGCCAGCAGTTACAGCCGGGACAGCCTCCGCTACGAGCAGTACTTC. The encoded protein is CASSYSRDSLRYEQYF. This rearrangement joins TRBV6-6 to TRBJ2-7; the match to TRBD1 covers 7 bases. V dropped 2 bases and J dropped 3; count of bases not matched to a gene: 10. Looked up from germline, CDR1 is MNHNY and CDR2 is SVGAGI (reference sequence). This CDR3 comprises 16 residues.

The rearrangement joins TRBV23-1 to TRBJ2-3; possible D gene TRBD1, 5 bases. TRBV23-1 is flagged as an ORF with uncertain function. This CDR3 is built from 14 residues. The V end lost 1 base, the J end lost 6 bases, and 11 bases lay between the germline ends. CDR3 nucleotide sequence: TGCGCCAGCAGTCAATTTAAGAAGGGGGATACGCAGTATTTT. Protein: CASSQFKKGDTQYF.

This clone is a singleton in its sample. The rearrangement uses TRBV5-4 and TRBJ1-3; D possibly corresponds to TRBD1 (6 bases). This CDR3 has 17 residues. The V end was cut by 3 bases, the J end by 0 bases, with 16 bases between. CDR1 and CDR2 (germline): SGHNT, YYREEE (reference sequence). CDR3 DNA: TGTGCCAGCAGCTCGGGACGAGGGGGGGACTCTGGAAACACCATATATTTT. It encodes CASSSGRGGDSGNTIYF.

This clone showed up just a few times. The chain links TRBV2 to TRBJ2-2; unclear D gene. The germline V gene encodes CDR1 SNHLY and CDR2 FYNNEI. V lost 4 bases to trimming and J lost 1 base, with 10 bases between them. The CDR3 consists of 15 residues. CDR3 DNA: TGTGCCAGCAGTGTGTCACAGCTGAACACCGGGGAGCTGTTTTTT. Protein sequence: CASSVSQLNTGELFF.

V is TRBV19 and J is TRBJ2-7; 7 bases are a match to TRBD2. Germline assignment: CDR1 LNHDA and CDR2 SQIVND (reference sequence). After removal of 8 bases from V and 3 bases from J, the junction contained 10 bases not matched to a gene. The CDR3 has 14 residues. CDR3: CASGEGPGGYEQYF. DNA for the CDR3: TGTGCCAGTGGGGAGGGGCCCGGGGGCTACGAGCAGTACTTC.

The chain recombines TRBV27 with TRBJ2-5; D might be TRBD2 (5 bases). The J call may not be correct, given that the DNA end is closer to TRBJ2-7. The CDR3 loop spans 15 amino acids. Looked up from germline, CDR1 is MNHEY and CDR2 is SMNVEV (reference sequence). CDR3 sequence reads: CASSLSERRSYEQYF. The DNA of the CDR3 is TGTGCCAGCAGTTTATCGGAACGGAGGTCTTACGAGCAGTACTTC.

The CDR3 spells CASSLGSGGYGYTF. The CDR3 DNA reads TGTGCCAGCAGCTTAGGTTCGGGTGGCTATGGCTACACCTTC. The V call is TRBV11-2, the J call TRBJ1-2, with D unclear. In germline, CDR1 is SGHAT, CDR2 FQNNGV. Trimming stripped 1 base from V and 4 bases from J, with 10 bases between. This CDR3 has 14 amino acids.

V gene TRBV28 combines with J gene TRBJ2-3, with 11 nucleotides matching TRBD2. Losses at the gene ends were 2 bases for V and 1 base for J; bases not matched to a gene: 2. Germline lookup yields CDR1 MDHEN and CDR2 SYDVKM. The CDR3 totals 16 residues. The CDR3 coding sequence is TGTGCCAGCAGTTTAACACTAGCGGGAGGCACAGATACGCAGTATTTT. Protein sequence: CASSLTLAGGTDTQYF.

This sequence joins TRBV19 and TRBJ2-7, with TRBD1 as a possible D gene (6 bases). The CDR3 runs 14 residues. CDR1 and CDR2 from the germline V gene are LNHDA and SQIVND (reference sequence). V was clipped by 3 bases and J by 1 base, with 10 bases between them. The CDR3 here is CASSMQRGSYEQYF. CDR3 coding DNA: TGTGCCAGTAGTATGCAAAGGGGGTCCTACGAGCAGTACTTC.

J is TRBJ2-1 and V is TRBV7-2, with D tentatively TRBD2 (6 bases). CDR1 is SGHTA, CDR2 FQGNSA, per germline. The CDR3 contains 12 residues. V was cut by 6 bases and J by 15 bases, with 18 bases left in between. CDR3 region: CASRLSSVVMFF. DNA for the CDR3: TGTGCCAGCAGACTATCTAGCGTAGTTATGTTCTTC. Full variable domain (remainder filled in from reference TRBV7-2 and TRBJ2-1): GAGVSQSPSNKVTEKGKDVELRCDPISGHTALYWYRQSLGQGLEFLIYFQGNSAPDKSGLPSDRFSAERTGGSVSTLTIQRTQQEDSAVYLCASRLSSVVMFFGPGTRLTVL.

V gene TRBV7-9 combines with J gene TRBJ2-7; 10 bases agree with TRBD2. Unmatched junction bases numbered 5, after V lost 5 bases and J lost 4 bases. The germline CDR1 and CDR2 sequences are SEHNR and FQNEAQ (reference sequence). CDR3 length: 14 residues. The CDR3 bases are TGTGCCAGCAGCACACTAGCGGGACAATACGAGCAGTACTTC. Translated: CASSTLAGQYEQYF.

This sequence joins TRBV4-3 and TRBJ1-1; no definite D call. V was cut by 0 bases and J by 5 bases, with 10 bases left in between. CDR1 and CDR2 (germline): LGHNA, YSLEER. The CDR3 is made up of 14 amino acids. In DNA form, the CDR3 reads TGCGCCAGCAGCCAAGATAGTGAATGGACTGAAGCTTTCTTT. It is translated as CASSQDSEWTEAFF.

The chain carries TRBV28 and TRBJ2-2, with TRBD2 matching 7 bases. J lost 1 base, V lost 2 bases, and 1 base had no gene match. In germline, CDR1 is MDHEN, CDR2 SYDVKM. The CDR3 extends over 15 amino acids. In DNA form, the CDR3 reads TGTGCCAGCAGTTTAGCTAGCGGGAACACCGGGGAGCTGTTTTTT. Amino acids: CASSLASGNTGELFF.

The CDR3: CASTSPQGDNEKLFF. CDR3 DNA sequence: TGTGCCAGCACCAGCCCGCAGGGTGATAATGAAAAACTGTTTTTT. This rearrangement joins TRBV28 to TRBJ1-4; a possible D gene is TRBD1 (5 bases). Germline V lookup: CDR1 MDHEN, CDR2 SYDVKM. V lost 7 bases, J lost 4 bases, and 16 bases lay in between. The CDR3 contains 15 residues. The full variable domain, with the rest looked up from reference TRBV28 and TRBJ1-4, is DVKVTQSSRYLVKRTGEKVFLECVQDMDHENMFWYRQDPGLGLRLIYFSYDVKMKEKGDIPEGYSVSREKKERFSLILESASTNQTSMYLCASTSPQGDNEKLFFGSGTQLSVL.

The gene calls are TRBV4-1 and TRBJ2-1; TRBD2 matches at 12 bases. The CDR3 covers 16 residues. Unmatched junction bases numbered 4, after V lost 3 bases and J lost 4 bases. Germline V lookup: CDR1 MGHRA, CDR2 YSYEKL. The CDR3 reads CASSHPGLAGYNEQFF. CDR3 nucleotide sequence: TGCGCCAGCAGCCACCCGGGACTAGCGGGTTACAATGAGCAGTTCTTC.

The genes are TRBV19 and TRBJ1-1; D gene ambiguous. CDR1 and CDR2 (germline): LNHDA, SQIVND (reference sequence). The CDR3 has 14 amino acids. V lost 1 base and J 8 bases, leaving 14 bases between the germline ends. CDR3 amino acids: CASSIVGPGAEAFF. As DNA, the CDR3 is TGTGCCAGTAGTATAGTCGGCCCGGGAGCCGAAGCTTTCTTT.

The chain links TRBV4-1 to TRBJ1-2; 8 bases are shared with TRBD1. CDR3 length equals 16 residues. With V trimmed by 0 bases and J by 4 bases, 7 bases remained unmatched. The germline CDR1 and CDR2 sequences are MGHRA and YSYEKL. The CDR3 coding sequence is TGCGCCAGCAGCCAAGAACCGGGACAGGCGTTCTATGGCTACACCTTC. This sequence encodes CASSQEPGQAFYGYTF.

The chain carries TRBV10-1 and TRBJ2-2; D gene uncertain. V was trimmed by 3 bases and J by 5 bases, leaving 7 bases between them. CDR3 length equals 13 residues. Per germline, CDR1 WNHNN and CDR2 SYGVQD (reference sequence). The CDR3 coding sequence is TGCGCCAGCAGTGATCAACTTACCGGGGAGCTGTTTTTT. It encodes CASSDQLTGELFF.

The rearrangement uses TRBV29-1 and TRBJ2-2; 8 bases fit TRBD1. This CDR3 contains 13 residues. The V segment lost 7 bases and the J segment 0 bases; nucleotides outside the gene matches: 1. In germline, CDR1 is SQVTM, CDR2 ANQGSEA. DNA of the CDR3: TGCAGCGGGACAGGGACGAACACCGGGGAGCTGTTTTTT. Translation: CSGTGTNTGELFF.

This chain uses TRBV9 with TRBJ2-7, with TRBD1 identical over 10 bases. The CDR3 is 15 amino acids. Germline CDR1 is SGDLS and CDR2 is YYNGEE. Trimming removed 0 bases from V and 2 bases from J; junction bases left unmatched: 2. The CDR3 sequence is CASSVAGTGAYEQYF. The CDR3 nucleotides are TGTGCCAGCAGCGTAGCTGGGACAGGGGCCTACGAGCAGTACTTC.

The CDR3 coding sequence is TGCGCCAGCAGCCACCGAACAGAGAACACTGAAGCTTTCTTT. Its translation is CASSHRTENTEAFF. The rearrangement links TRBV4-1 to TRBJ1-1; the D is unclear. CDR3 length: 14 residues. Trimming took off 3 bases at V and 1 base at J, with 9 bases between the two ends. The germline V gene has CDR1 MGHRA and CDR2 YSYEKL.

The rearrangement joins TRBV10-3 to TRBJ2-7, with D possibly being TRBD1 (6 bases). Trimming stripped 10 bases from V and 2 bases from J, with 21 bases between. This CDR3 has 15 amino acids. Germline V gene lookup returns CDR1 ENHRY and CDR2 SYGVKD. In nucleotides, the CDR3 is TGTGCCACTAGGGAAAAAAGACAGGACCCCTACGAGCAGTACTTC. This codes for CATREKRQDPYEQYF.